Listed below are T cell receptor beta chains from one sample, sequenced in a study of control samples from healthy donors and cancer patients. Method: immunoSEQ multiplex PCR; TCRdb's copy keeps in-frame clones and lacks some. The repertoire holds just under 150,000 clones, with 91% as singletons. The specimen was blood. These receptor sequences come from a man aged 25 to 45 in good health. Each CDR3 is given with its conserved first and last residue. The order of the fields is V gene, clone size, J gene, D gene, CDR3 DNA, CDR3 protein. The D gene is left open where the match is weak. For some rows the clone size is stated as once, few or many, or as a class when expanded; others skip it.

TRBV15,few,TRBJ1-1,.,TGTGCCACCTCCTTGGGGAGACGAAGTGAAGCTTTCTTT,CATSLGRRSEAFF
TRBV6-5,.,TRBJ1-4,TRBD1,TGTGCCAGCACAAACAGGGGTACTAATGAAAAACTGTTTTTT,CASTNRGTNEKLFF
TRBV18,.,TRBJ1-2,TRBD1,TGTGCCAGCTCACCACTGCGGGACAGCTATGGCTACACCTTC,CASSPLRDSYGYTF
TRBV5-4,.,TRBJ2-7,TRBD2,TGTGCCAGCAGCTTGACTAGCGGGGAGGACTACGAGCAGTACTTC,CASSLTSGEDYEQYF
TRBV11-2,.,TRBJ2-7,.,TGTGCCAGCAGCAGATTTAGGGGCCCCTACGAGCAGTACTTC,CASSRFRGPYEQYF
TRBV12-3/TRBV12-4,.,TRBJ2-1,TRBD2,TGTGCCAGCAGGCGGGGGGGCTGGGATGAGCAGTTCTTC,CASRRGGWDEQFF
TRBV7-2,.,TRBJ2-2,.,TGTGCCAGCAGCTTACATGGCGGACCGAACACCGGGGAGCTGTTTTTT,CASSLHGGPNTGELFF
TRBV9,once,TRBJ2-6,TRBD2,TGTGCCAGCAGGGGACTAGCGGGGGGTCCTGGCGGGGCCAACGTCCTGACTTTC,CASRGLAGGPGGANVLTF
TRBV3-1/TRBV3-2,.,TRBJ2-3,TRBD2,TGTGCCAGCAGCTCTACCGAGACTAGCGATTCAGATACGCAGTATTTT,CASSSTETSDSDTQYF
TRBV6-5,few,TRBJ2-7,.,TGTGCCAGCACCACAAACGGGGCCCTCTACGAGCAGTACTTC,CASTTNGALYEQYF
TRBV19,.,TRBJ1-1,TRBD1,TGTGCCTGCAGGGGGATCGCGAACACTGAAGCTTTCTTT,CACRGIANTEAFF
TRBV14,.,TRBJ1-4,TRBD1,TGTGCCAGCAGCCGGACAGGTTTGCCTAATGAAAAACTGTTTTTT,CASSRTGLPNEKLFF
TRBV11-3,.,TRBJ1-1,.,TGTGCCAGCAGCTTAGAAACGGGGGATGAAGCTTTCTTT,CASSLETGDEAFF
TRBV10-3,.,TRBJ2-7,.,TGTGCCATCAGTGAGTCGGGCGGGACGGAGCAGTACTTC,CAISESGGTEQYF
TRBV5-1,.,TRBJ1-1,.,TGCGCCAGCAGCCAAGCGGGGGGGAACACTGAAGCTTTCTTT,CASSQAGGNTEAFF
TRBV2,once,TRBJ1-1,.,TGTGCCAGCAGTACTGGAGGCACTGAAGCTTTCTTT,CASSTGGTEAFF
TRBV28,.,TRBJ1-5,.,TGTGCCAGCAGTTCAACCGGGCCAGGTGGGCAGCCCCAGCATTTT,CASSSTGPGGQPQHF
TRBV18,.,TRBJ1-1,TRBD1,TGTGCCAGCTCCCCTACCCCAGGGGGGAACACTGAAGCTTTCTTT,CASSPTPGGNTEAFF
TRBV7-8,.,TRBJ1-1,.,TGTGCCAGCAGCCCACGGAGACAGTTGAACACTGAAGCTTTCTTT,CASSPRRQLNTEAFF
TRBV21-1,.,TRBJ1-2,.,TGTGCCAGCGGATATTGGGAACAGGGTCTATGTATTGGCTACACCTTC,CASGYWEQGLCIGYTF
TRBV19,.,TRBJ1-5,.,TGTGCCAGTAGTCTCCGGACAGCCCTTAATCAGCCCCAGCATTTT,CASSLRTALNQPQHF
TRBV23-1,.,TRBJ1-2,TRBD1,TGCGCCAGCAGTCGAACCGGGACAGTCCTCTATGGCTACACCTTC,CASSRTGTVLYGYTF
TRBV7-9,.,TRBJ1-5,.,TGTGCCAGCAGCTTAAATAGCAATCAGCCCCAGCATTTT,CASSLNSNQPQHF
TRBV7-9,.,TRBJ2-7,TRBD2,TGTGCCAGCAGCCGAGCGGGGGGGAGCAACGAGCAGTACTTC,CASSRAGGSNEQYF
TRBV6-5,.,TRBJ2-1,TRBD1,TGTGCCAGCAGGCGGACAGGGGGCAGGGTAGGGCAGTTCTTC,CASRRTGGRVGQFF
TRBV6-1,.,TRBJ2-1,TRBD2,TGTGCCAGCAGTGAATGGATTAGCGGGAGCTCCTACAATGAGCAGTTCTTC,CASSEWISGSSYNEQFF
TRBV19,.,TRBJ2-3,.,TGTGCCAGTAGTATCTTGGTCATTGGGGCAGCCCCAGATAGCACAGATACGCAGTATTTT,CASSILVIGAAPDSTDTQYF
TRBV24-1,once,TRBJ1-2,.,TGTGCCACCAGTAGACAGTCAAACTATGGCTACACCTTC,CATSRQSNYGYTF
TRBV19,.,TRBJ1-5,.,TGTGCCAGTAGTATCTGGGCAGCATACAATCAGCCCCAGCATTTT,CASSIWAAYNQPQHF
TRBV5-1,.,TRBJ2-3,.,TGCGCCAGCAGCCCAGAGGGGCCCACAGATACGCAGTATTTT,CASSPEGPTDTQYF
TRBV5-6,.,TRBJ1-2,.,TGTGCCAGCAGCTTGTGGGGGAGCAATTACTATGGCTACACCTTC,CASSLWGSNYYGYTF
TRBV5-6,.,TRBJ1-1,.,TGTGCCAGCAGCTATACCGGGAGGACTGAAGCTTTCTTT,CASSYTGRTEAFF
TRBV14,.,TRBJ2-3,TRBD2,TGTGCCAGCAGCCAGAGGACTAGCGGGGTGAGGGATACGCAGTATTTT,CASSQRTSGVRDTQYF
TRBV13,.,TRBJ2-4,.,TGTGCCAGCAGCCTATCTACGGCAGCCAAAAACATTCAGTACTTC,CASSLSTAAKNIQYF
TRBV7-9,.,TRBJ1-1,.,TGTGCCAGCAGCTGGGAGTCGTTGAACACTGAAGCTTTCTTT,CASSWESLNTEAFF
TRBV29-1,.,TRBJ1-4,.,TGCAGCGTTTCTACGGTTAATGAAAAACTGTTTTTT,CSVSTVNEKLFF
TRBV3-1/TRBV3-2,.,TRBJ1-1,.,TGTGCCAGCAGCCTTACAGTGGGCGCCACTGAAGCTTTCTTT,CASSLTVGATEAFF
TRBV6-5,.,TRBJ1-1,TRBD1,TGTGCCAGCAGTTACACACTGCAGGGGGGGAACACTGAAGCTTTCTTT,CASSYTLQGGNTEAFF
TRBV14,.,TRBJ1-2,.,TGTGCCAGCAGCCAAGGAGGGGGAGCTAACTATGGCTACACCTTC,CASSQGGGANYGYTF
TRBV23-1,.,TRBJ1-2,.,TGCGCCAGCAGTCAAGGTAACGGAGCCTATGGCTACACCTTC,CASSQGNGAYGYTF
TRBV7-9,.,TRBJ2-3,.,TGTGCCAGCAGCTCGAAGGGGACAGATACGCAGTATTTT,CASSSKGTDTQYF
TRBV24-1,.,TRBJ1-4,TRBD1,TGTGCCCTGACGCAGGACAGGGGATTTGCAACTAATGAAAAACTGTTTTTT,CALTQDRGFATNEKLFF
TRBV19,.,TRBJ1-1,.,TGTGCCAGTAGTATAGGGACAGCCATTGAAGCTTTCTTT,CASSIGTAIEAFF
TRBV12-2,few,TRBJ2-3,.,TGTGCAAGTCGCTTACGGGGGCATACGCAGTATTTT,CASRLRGHTQYF
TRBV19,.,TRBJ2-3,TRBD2,TGTGCCAGTAGTATCGGGACTAGCGGGTTATCAGATACGCAGTATTTT,CASSIGTSGLSDTQYF
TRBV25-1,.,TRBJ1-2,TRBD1,TGTGCCAGCAGTGAGCACCCCGCGACAGGGAACTATGGCTACACCTTC,CASSEHPATGNYGYTF
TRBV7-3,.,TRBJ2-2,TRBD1,TGTGCCAGCAGTCCCAGCCCGGGACAGCACACCGGGGAGCTGTTTTTT,CASSPSPGQHTGELFF
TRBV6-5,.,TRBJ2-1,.,TGTGCCAGCAGTTACTCGATTAACGGGGGAGCTGAGCAGTTCTTC,CASSYSINGGAEQFF
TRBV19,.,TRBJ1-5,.,TGTGCCAGTAGTATACAGGGGCCCAATCAGCCCCAGCATTTT,CASSIQGPNQPQHF
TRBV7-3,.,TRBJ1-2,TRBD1,TGTGCCAGCAGAGGGTACCGGGACAGCGAAATCTATGGCTACACCTTC,CASRGYRDSEIYGYTF
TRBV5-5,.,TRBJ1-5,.,TGTGCCAGCAGCTTACAGGGTATAGGACAGCCCCAGCATTTT,CASSLQGIGQPQHF
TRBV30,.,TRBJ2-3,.,TGTGCCTTGGAAACGGCAGGCTACACAGATACGCAGTATTTT,CALETAGYTDTQYF
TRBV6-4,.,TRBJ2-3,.,TGTGCCAGCAGTGACTCGGGGGGTACGCAGTATTTT,CASSDSGGTQYF
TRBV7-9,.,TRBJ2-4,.,TGTGCCAGCAGCTCTTTGGGGGCAGCCAAAAACATTCAGTACTTC,CASSSLGAAKNIQYF